The clone carrying this T cell receptor (beta chain) was seen a single time. Its antigen remains unidentified. The sample carries other DNA sequences with the same CDR3. This sample is drawn from a study of shared clonotypes between healthy human individuals. Study at large: Serving as donors were a couple of women and a few men, whose ages spanned 18 to 49. General observations from the study: Naive subsets tended to show greater estimated richness than memory subsets. Collection of samples was limited to blood; tissue repertoires likely differ.

Sequencing used immunoSEQ multiplex PCR; TCRdb keeps in-frame clones, though not all of them. The sample lists approximately 2.4 million clones, more than 90% seen once, with approximately 0.13% in the top ten. Between the trimmed V and J ends, which lost 7 bases and 6 bases, there was a span of 10 bases. This CDR3 region has 11 residues. Germline V gene data show CDR1 as MGHDK and CDR2 as SYGVNS. This TCR was recovered from a young man in good health. This chain joins TRBV25-1 and TRBJ2-7; possible D gene TRBD2, 6 bases. Sequenced input: naive CD4+ T cells sorted from blood. The subset denotes: CD45RA+ positively selected. In DNA, the CDR3 is TGTGCCAGCATCCGGGGAGGCGAGCAGTACTTC. It codes for CASIRGGEQYF.